The 28 T cell receptor beta chains reported below all come from one sample, sequenced in a study of human T cells and chemical hapten exposure (dated by TCRdb to about 2021). Library method: 5' RACE. Sequencing relied on an Illumina MiSeq. TCRdb reworked the public reads: Q25 trimming with fastp, MiXCR clone assembly, productive beta chains retained. Every entry covers one CDR3 protein and lists the most common genes and DNA from its rows. This sample gives under 150,000 distinct CDR3 sequences in total; approximately 19% of them show up just once. The ten largest clones capture around 2.7% of the sample. Total RNA was isolated from unfractionated whole blood collected in Tempus Blood RNA tubes. Source of these receptors: a human donor in good health.

This clonotype has a handful of counts. The chain recombines TRBV6-6 with TRBJ2-2; D not certain. Germline V gene data show CDR1 as MNHNY and CDR2 as SVGAGI (reference sequence). Deletions cut 7 bases from V and 7 bases from J, with 13 bases between. The CDR3 loop spans 13 amino acids. CDR3 nucleotide sequence: TGTGCCAGCACCCGCCGGCTTGGCGGGGAGCTGTTTTTT. Amino acid sequence: CASTRRLGGELFF.

The J gene is TRBJ1-5, the V gene TRBV4-1; the D is unclear. Looked up from germline, CDR1 is MGHRA and CDR2 is YSYEKL. The CDR3 sequence is 16 residues long. Trimming shortened V by 4 bases and J by 4 bases, and 17 bases separated the two germline ends. The CDR3 nucleotides are TGCGCCAGCAGCCTGAGTCCGGGGTTGGGGAATCAGCCCCAGCATTTT. Protein product: CASSLSPGLGNQPQHF.

This chain links TRBV5-1 with TRBJ2-1; D may match TRBD1 or TRBD2 (5 bases each). From germline, CDR1 is SGHRS and CDR2 YFSETQ. V was clipped by 1 base and J by 7 bases, with 21 bases between them. The CDR3 covers 17 residues. The CDR3 coding sequence is TGCGCCAGCAGCTTGAACTCGGGGCTCAAGCTACATAATGAGCAGTTCTTC. Its translation: CASSLNSGLKLHNEQFF.

The chain has TRBV4-1 and TRBJ2-7, with TRBD2 matching over 7 bases. The ends lost 3 bases at V and 2 bases at J; junction bases unmatched: 4. CDR1 MGHRA and CDR2 YSYEKL come from the germline V gene. The CDR3 is 14 amino acids. CDR3 bases: TGCGCCAGCAGCCACCCCGGACTAGCCTACGAGCAGTACTTC. Its translation: CASSHPGLAYEQYF.

This chain joins TRBV6-9 and TRBJ2-3; D may be TRBD1 (5 bases). V gave up 2 bases and J gave up 1 base, with 10 bases separating them. Germline loops: CDR1 MNHGY, CDR2 SVAAGI. The CDR3 loop spans 15 amino acids. The CDR3 reads CASSYRGWGTDTQYF. The DNA of the CDR3 is TGTGCCAGCAGTTATAGGGGCTGGGGCACAGATACGCAGTATTTT.

V gene TRBV7-8 combines with J gene TRBJ2-7; no reliable D call. The CDR3 extends over 13 amino acids. Trimming removed 0 bases from V and 3 bases from J, with 6 bases in between. Germline V gene sequence: CDR1 SGHVS, CDR2 FQNEAQ. CDR3 amino acids: CASSLAGNYEQYF. The CDR3 DNA reads TGTGCCAGCAGCTTAGCAGGGAACTACGAGCAGTACTTC.

This rearrangement joins TRBV5-4 to TRBJ1-1, with D perhaps matching TRBD1 (5 bases). V was cut by 4 bases and J by 0 bases, with 13 bases left in between. Germline V gives CDR1 SGHNT, CDR2 YYREEE (reference sequence). This CDR3 contains 15 residues. CDR3 sequence reads: CASSHQGDLNTEAFF. The CDR3 DNA follows: TGTGCCAGCAGCCACCAGGGAGATTTGAACACTGAAGCTTTCTTT.

A single count supports this clonotype. V usage is TRBV6-1 and J usage is TRBJ1-2; D gene ambiguous. Germline loops: CDR1 MNHNS, CDR2 SASEGT. The length of the CDR3 is 16 residues. With 2 bases removed from V and 4 bases from J, the gap between germline ends came to 17 bases. CDR3 amino acids: CASSERGVIRPYGYTF. The CDR3 DNA is TGTGCCAGCAGTGAAAGAGGAGTGATCAGGCCCTATGGCTACACCTTC.

This clonotype was detected only a few times. The J gene is TRBJ2-7, the V gene TRBV28; D gene uncertain. This CDR3 spans 12 amino acids. Per the germline V gene, CDR1 is MDHEN and CDR2 is SYDVKM. V was clipped by 4 bases and J by 0 bases, with 4 bases between them. The CDR3 loop is CASSYPSYEQYF. As DNA, the CDR3 is TGTGCCAGCAGTTACCCCTCCTACGAGCAGTACTTC.

J is TRBJ2-7 and V is TRBV10-3; D gene unclear. There are 13 residues in the CDR3. V was trimmed by 2 bases and J by 6 bases, leaving 11 bases between them. The germline V gene encodes CDR1 ENHRY and CDR2 SYGVKD. CDR3 nucleotides: TGTGCCATCAGTGAGGAAGGGTCCGGCGAGCAGTACTTC. Translating it yields CAISEEGSGEQYF.

This clonotype was seen only a few times. This chain uses TRBV9 with TRBJ2-3; TRBD2 matches 7 bases. V trimming: 0 bases; J trimming: 3 bases; junction bases outside the gene matches: 10. The germline CDR1 and CDR2 sequences are SGDLS and YYNGEE. The CDR3 totals 17 residues. CDR3: CASSVAIASGETDTQYF. The CDR3 nucleotides are TGTGCCAGCAGCGTAGCGATCGCTAGCGGTGAGACAGATACGCAGTATTTT.

V gene TRBV27 combines with J gene TRBJ1-4; D is undetermined. Germline V CDR1 and CDR2: MNHEY, SMNVEV (reference sequence). The CDR3 is 13 amino acids. Trimming stripped 1 base from V and 5 bases from J, with 5 bases between. The CDR3 DNA is TGTGCCAGCAGTTTATACGGAAATGAAAAACTGTTTTTT. Residues: CASSLYGNEKLFF. Full variable domain (missing parts from reference TRBV27 and TRBJ1-4): EAQVTQNPRYLITVTGKKLTVTCSQNMNHEYMSWYRQDPGLGLRQIYYSMNVEVTDKGDVPEGYKVSRKEKRNFPLILESPSPNQTSLYFCASSLYGNEKLFFGSGTQLSVL.

This clonotype was seen a few times. The CDR3 DNA is TGTGCCAGCAGCTTCGTGGGGGCCCCCCTAGTTGGCTACACCTTC. This codes for CASSFVGAPLVGYTF. The genes are TRBV7-3 and TRBJ1-2, with D maybe TRBD1 (6 bases). CDR1 is SGHTA, CDR2 FQGTGA, per germline. The CDR3 is 15 amino acids. V was shortened by 3 bases and J by 7 bases, with 18 bases between the two germline ends. The full variable domain, with the rest looked up from reference TRBV7-3 and TRBJ1-2, is GAGVSQTPSNKVTEKGKYVELRCDPISGHTALYWYRQSLGQGPEFLIYFQGTGAADDSGLPNDRFFAVRPEGSVSTLKIQRTERGDSAVYLCASSFVGAPLVGYTFGSGTRLTVV.

This clonotype was recorded a few times. This sequence joins TRBV3-1 and TRBJ2-7; D is possibly TRBD1 or TRBD2 (5 bases each). Germline lookup yields CDR1 LGHDT and CDR2 YNNKEL (reference sequence). The CDR3 spans 12 residues. V lost 7 bases and J lost 8, with 15 bases in between. CDR3 amino acids: CASKPRQGQQYF. CDR3 nucleotide sequence: TGTGCCAGCAAGCCAAGGCAGGGACAGCAGTACTTC.

This clonotype was found many times. The chain combines TRBV6-5 with TRBJ1-2; TRBD1 is a possible D gene (6 bases). V was cut by 6 bases and J by 3 bases, with 11 bases left in between. CDR1 and CDR2 (germline): MNHEY, SVGAGI. The CDR3 is made up of 13 amino acids. CDR3 DNA sequence: TGTGCCAGCAGCCCGGGGGCGGACTATGGCTACACCTTC. Its translation: CASSPGADYGYTF.

Only a few counts were recorded for this clonotype. The chain carries TRBV27 and TRBJ2-7; 8 nucleotides agree with TRBD1. The CDR3 loop spans 13 amino acids. Germline CDR1 reads MNHEY; CDR2 reads SMNVEV (reference sequence). Trimming removed 5 bases from V and 3 bases from J; junction bases left unmatched: 3. Here the CDR3 reads CASSRDRYYEQYF. DNA of the CDR3: TGTGCCAGCAGTCGGGACAGGTACTACGAGCAGTACTTC.

V gene TRBV12-3 or TRBV12-4 combines with J gene TRBJ2-5; D is undetermined. This CDR3 is built from 12 residues. Trimming took 4 bases from V and 4 from J, leaving 7 bases between them. Written as DNA, the CDR3 is TGTGCCAGCAGTTCAGTCCGAGAGACCCAGTACTTC. It specifies CASSSVRETQYF.

This clonotype was picked up a small number of times. The chain employs TRBV6-5 and TRBJ1-2; TRBD1 matches 7 bases. The CDR3 is 16 residues long. CDR1 MNHEY and CDR2 SVGAGI come from the germline V gene. J was trimmed by 8 bases and V by 5 bases; bases with no gene match: 17. CDR3 sequence reads: CASSHSSQGRIGGYTF. The CDR3 region has the DNA TGTGCCAGCAGTCATTCCTCACAGGGGAGGATAGGCGGCTACACCTTC.

This chain links TRBV7-9 with TRBJ1-1; 8 bases are shared with TRBD1. CDR3 size: 15 residues. V lost 4 bases, J lost 0 bases, and 4 bases stayed unmatched. The germline V gene encodes CDR1 SEHNR and CDR2 FQNEAQ (reference sequence). The DNA of the CDR3 is TGTGCCAGCAGCTCAGGGGACAGGATGAACACTGAAGCTTTCTTT. Translating gives CASSSGDRMNTEAFF.

V usage is TRBV5-1 and J usage is TRBJ2-3, with D perhaps TRBD1 (6 bases). The CDR3 totals 15 residues. Trimming shortened V by 2 bases and J by 0 bases, and 10 bases separated the two germline ends. Germline CDR1 is SGHRS and CDR2 is YFSETQ. In nucleotides, the CDR3 is TGCGCCAGCAGCTTCGCAGGGGCGAGCACAGATACGCAGTATTTT. Protein product: CASSFAGASTDTQYF.

The chain links TRBV6-6 to TRBJ2-3; D unresolved. Germline V CDR1 and CDR2: MNHNY, SVGAGI (reference sequence). Trimming removed 2 bases at V and 1 base at J, with 10 bases between. The CDR3 loop spans 15 amino acids. DNA of the CDR3: TGTGCCAGCAGTTACAGAAGCGCCGGCACAGATACGCAGTATTTT. It specifies CASSYRSAGTDTQYF.

The rearrangement uses TRBV29-1 and TRBJ1-3; D unresolved. V shed 4 bases and J shed 0 bases, with 4 bases lying between them. The CDR3 has 12 amino acids. Germline-derived CDR1 and CDR2 are SQVTM and ANQGSEA. CDR3 coding DNA: TGCAGCGTTGCGCACTCTGGAAACACCATATATTTT. Its protein is CSVAHSGNTIYF.

The J gene is TRBJ1-2, the V gene TRBV14, with 9 bases fitting TRBD1. V lost 0 bases to trimming and J lost 4 bases; unmatched junction nucleotides: 6. The CDR3 runs to 16 residues. Germline loops: CDR1 SGHDN, CDR2 FVKESK. The CDR3 loop reads CASSQDPRTGVYGYTF. The DNA of the CDR3 is TGTGCCAGCAGCCAAGATCCCCGGACAGGGGTCTATGGCTACACCTTC.

The CDR3 DNA reads as TGTGCCAGCAGTCCGACCGGGACGGATTATGAAAAACTGTTTTTT. Encoded protein: CASSPTGTDYEKLFF. V and J are TRBV7-6 and TRBJ1-4; weak D call: TRBD1 (5 bases). The CDR3 is 15 residues long. Germline assignment: CDR1 SGHVS and CDR2 FNYEAQ. Trimming took 6 bases from V and 6 from J, leaving 17 bases between them.

The chain combines TRBV9 with TRBJ2-7; possible D gene TRBD1, 5 bases. V gave up 0 bases and J gave up 5 bases, with 15 bases separating them. This CDR3 region has 15 residues. CDR1 and CDR2 from the germline V gene are SGDLS and YYNGEE. CDR3 sequence reads: CASSVALARVHEQYF. CDR3 bases: TGTGCCAGCAGCGTAGCTCTCGCCAGGGTACACGAGCAGTACTTC.

The rearrangement uses TRBV4-1 and TRBJ2-5, with a tentative D call TRBD2 (5 bases). Germline V gene data show CDR1 as MGHRA and CDR2 as YSYEKL. The CDR3 covers 15 residues. V dropped 0 bases and J dropped 6 bases, with 14 bases sitting between them. CDR3 region: CASSQELGIEKTQYF. CDR3 in DNA: TGCGCCAGCAGCCAAGAACTAGGGATCGAAAAGACCCAGTACTTC.

This clonotype was seen a few times. The chain combines TRBV5-1 with TRBJ2-7; D unresolved. CDR1 and CDR2 (germline): SGHRS, YFSETQ. The CDR3 has 14 residues. Trimming cost V 0 bases and J 0 bases, with 7 bases left between them. CDR3 sequence reads: CASSLVRSSYEQYF. The CDR3 coding sequence is TGCGCCAGCAGCTTGGTACGGAGCTCCTACGAGCAGTACTTC.

This clonotype was found a few times. The CDR3, as DNA: TGTGCCAGCAGCCAAGATCGGAAAAGCGGGAGGTCACATACGCAGTATTTT. It yields the protein CASSQDRKSGRSHTQYF. This sequence joins TRBV4-2 and TRBJ2-3; 9 bases match TRBD2. Germline CDR1 reads LGHNA; CDR2 reads YNFKEQ. This CDR3 spans 17 amino acids. The V gene end was trimmed by 0 bases and the J gene end by 7 bases; junction bases not matched to a gene: 11.